One and the same sample provided the 15 T cell receptor beta chains below, sequenced in a study of control samples from healthy donors and cancer patients (dated by TCRdb to about 2020). The library was obtained by the immunoSEQ multiplex PCR assay. TCRdb retrieved this table from immuneACCESS and kept in-frame rearrangements only. Not all clones are present; in checked studies, unresolved V genes account for under half, and no reason is known for the remainder. Counted in this sample were approximately 100,000 clones; about 81% of them appeared once. In total, the top ten clones hold 38% of the sample. Sequenced material: PBMCs. These receptors all stem from a man aged 65 to 85 with lung cancer.

This rearrangement joins TRBV20-1 to TRBJ1-2, with TRBD1 matching over 10 bases. The CDR3 sequence is 11 residues long. Losses at the gene ends were 4 bases for V and 8 bases for J; bases not matched to a gene: 1. In germline, CDR1 is DFQATT, CDR2 SNEGSKA (reference sequence). CDR3 residues: CSAMTGGGYTF. In DNA, the CDR3 is TGCAGTGCTATGACAGGGGGCGGCTACACCTTC.

This rearrangement joins TRBV7-2 to TRBJ2-5, with TRBD2 matching 7 bases. Per germline, CDR1 SGHTA and CDR2 FQGNSA. CDR3 length equals 15 residues. Trimming removed 5 bases from V and 5 bases from J; junction bases left unmatched: 11. The chain's CDR3 is CASSPKRTSAETQYF. The CDR3 DNA sequence: TGTGCCAGCAGCCCTAAGAGGACTAGTGCGGAGACCCAGTACTTC. The variable domain in full, completed from reference TRBV7-2 and TRBJ2-5, reads GAGVSQSPSNKVTEKGKDVELRCDPISGHTALYWYRQSLGQGLEFLIYFQGNSAPDKSGLPSDRFSAERTGGSVSTLTIQRTQQEDSAVYLCASSPKRTSAETQYFGPGTRLLVL.

V gene TRBV4-1 combines with J gene TRBJ1-2, with 9 bases aligning to TRBD1. This CDR3 is 17 amino acids long. Per the germline V gene, CDR1 is MGHRA and CDR2 is YSYEKL. V shed 3 bases, J shed 8 bases, and the junction held 16 bases outside the gene matches. CDR3 DNA: TGCGCCAGCAGCCACGGGACAGGGACCGGGGCATCCTGGGGCTACACCTTC. It codes for CASSHGTGTGASWGYTF.

The V gene is TRBV7-9, the J gene TRBJ2-1; a weak D match, TRBD2 (5 bases). The CDR3 is 15 amino acids. Germline V gene sequence: CDR1 SEHNR, CDR2 FQNEAQ (reference sequence). V lost 1 base, J lost 4 bases, and 11 bases lay in between. The CDR3 region has the DNA TGTGCCAGCAGCTTAGAAGGGAGAGAGTACAATGAGCAGTTCTTC. Its translation: CASSLEGREYNEQFF.

V usage is TRBV2 and J usage is TRBJ1-2; TRBD1 agrees at 9 bases. Unmatched junction bases numbered 4, after V lost 9 bases and J lost 2 bases. The V gene's germline CDR1 is SNHLY and CDR2 FYNNEI. This CDR3 is 13 amino acids long. CDR3 sequence reads: CARPGTGNYGYTF. In DNA, the CDR3 is TGTGCCAGACCCGGGACAGGGAACTATGGCTACACCTTC.

This sequence joins TRBV18 and TRBJ1-1; 7 bases match TRBD1. CDR1 is KGHSH, CDR2 LQKENI, per germline. Unmatched junction bases numbered 4, after V lost 4 bases and J lost 2 bases. The CDR3 has 14 residues. CDR3: CASSRDSDNTEAFF. The DNA of the CDR3 is TGTGCCAGCTCACGGGACAGTGACAACACTGAAGCTTTCTTT.

This clone came up a few times. DNA of the CDR3: TGTGCCAGCAGTTTCATAGGACAGCAACAGTACTTC. Amino acid sequence: CASSFIGQQQYF. J is TRBJ2-4 and V is TRBV6-5, with a weak D call TRBD1 (6 bases). The germline V and J ends were trimmed by 4 bases and 13 bases, with 14 bases remaining between them. The CDR3 spans 12 residues. Looked up from germline, CDR1 is MNHEY and CDR2 is SVGAGI.

This chain uses TRBV7-9 with TRBJ2-1; D call uncertain. The germline CDR1 and CDR2 sequences are SEHNR and FQNEAQ (reference sequence). The CDR3 spans 15 residues. V was cut by 5 bases and J by 0 bases, with 11 bases left in between. The CDR3 loop is CASSSTRSSYNEQFF. In DNA form, the CDR3 reads TGTGCCAGCAGCAGTACAAGGAGCTCCTACAATGAGCAGTTCTTC.

V is TRBV7-2 and J is TRBJ2-7; D is possibly TRBD2 (5 bases). The length of the CDR3 is 16 residues. Trimming took off 2 bases at V and 4 bases at J, with 18 bases between the two ends. Germline V lookup: CDR1 SGHTA, CDR2 FQGNSA. CDR3 bases: TGTGCCAGCAGCTTACGGAGCGGTTCCCTATTTTACGAGCAGTACTTC. It yields the protein CASSLRSGSLFYEQYF.

This clone was recorded only once. The chain uses TRBV11-2 and TRBJ2-1; possibly TRBD2 for D (6 bases). CDR1 SGHAT and CDR2 FQNNGV come from the germline V gene. V lost 5 bases, J lost 10 bases, and 15 bases lay in between. The CDR3 length is 13 residues. The chain's CDR3 is CASSRARAGEQFF. The CDR3 nucleotides are TGTGCCAGCAGCCGGGCCCGGGCGGGGGAGCAGTTCTTC.

The chain carries TRBV5-4 and TRBJ2-3, with D perhaps TRBD1 or TRBD2 (5 bases each). Trimming took off 4 bases at V and 0 bases at J, with 15 bases between the two ends. CDR3 length: 16 residues. Germline V lookup: CDR1 SGHNT, CDR2 YYREEE (reference sequence). Here the CDR3 DNA reads TGTGCCAGCAGCACGGGGCTCCTATATAGCACAGATACGCAGTATTTT. Encoded protein: CASSTGLLYSTDTQYF.

The chain is built from TRBV19 and TRBJ1-3; 8 nucleotides agree with TRBD1. The junction had 4 bases not matched to a gene; V was cut back by 8 bases and J by 4 bases. CDR3 length: 13 amino acids. CDR1 LNHDA and CDR2 SQIVND come from the germline V gene (reference sequence). In DNA form, the CDR3 reads TGTGCCAGTGGGACAGGCGAAGGAAACACCATATATTTT. Translated: CASGTGEGNTIYF.

This chain uses TRBV7-3 with TRBJ1-2, with 7 bases aligning to TRBD1. The trim removed 2 bases at V and 0 bases at J, leaving 9 bases unmatched. Germline CDR1 SGHTA, CDR2 FQGTGA. The CDR3 extends over 17 amino acids. CDR3 in amino acids: CASSLGGTGVANYGYTF. DNA of the CDR3: TGTGCCAGCAGCTTAGGTGGAACAGGGGTCGCTAACTATGGCTACACCTTC.

The rearrangement links TRBV9 to TRBJ1-3; D is unclear. V was pared by 0 bases and J by 0 bases, with 10 bases between. Germline CDR1 reads SGDLS; CDR2 reads YYNGEE. This CDR3 has 16 residues. The chain's CDR3 is CASSVVPEDSGNTIYF. DNA of the CDR3: TGTGCCAGCAGCGTAGTCCCGGAAGACTCTGGAAACACCATATATTTT. The variable domain in full, completed from reference TRBV9 and TRBJ1-3, reads DSGVTQTPKHLITATGQRVTLRCSPRSGDLSVYWYQQSLDQGLQFLIQYYNGEERAKGNILERFSAQQFPDLHSELNLSSLELGDSALYFCASSVVPEDSGNTIYFGEGSWLTVV.

This chain uses TRBV28 with TRBJ2-5; a possible D gene is TRBD1 (5 bases). Trimming stripped 5 bases from V and 10 bases from J, with 14 bases between. Germline V gives CDR1 MDHEN, CDR2 SYDVKM. The CDR3 extends over 12 amino acids. The CDR3 nucleotides are TGTGCCAGCAGTACGCGACAGAGAGACCAGTACTTC. It translates to CASSTRQRDQYF.